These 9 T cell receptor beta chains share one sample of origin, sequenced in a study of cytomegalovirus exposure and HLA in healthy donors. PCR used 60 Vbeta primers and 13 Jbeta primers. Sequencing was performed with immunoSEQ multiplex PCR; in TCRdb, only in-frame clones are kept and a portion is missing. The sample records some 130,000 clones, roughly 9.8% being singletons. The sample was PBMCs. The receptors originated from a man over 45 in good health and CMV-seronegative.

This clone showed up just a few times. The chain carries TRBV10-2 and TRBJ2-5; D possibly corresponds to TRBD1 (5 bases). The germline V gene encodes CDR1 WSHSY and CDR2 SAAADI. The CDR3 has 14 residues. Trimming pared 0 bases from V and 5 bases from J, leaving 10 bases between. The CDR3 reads CASSESKGRETQYF. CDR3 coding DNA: TGCGCCAGCAGTGAGTCCAAGGGGCGGGAGACCCAGTACTTC.

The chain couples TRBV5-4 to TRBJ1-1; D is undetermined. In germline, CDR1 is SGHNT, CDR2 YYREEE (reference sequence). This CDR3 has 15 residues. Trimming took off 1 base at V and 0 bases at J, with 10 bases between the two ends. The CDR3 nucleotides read TGTGCCAGCAGCTTGTCCAGACTTATGAACACTGAAGCTTTCTTT. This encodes CASSLSRLMNTEAFF.

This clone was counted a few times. The CDR3 region is CARDRQGAGNTIYF. The CDR3 DNA follows: TGTGCCAGAGACCGACAGGGGGCTGGAAACACCATATATTTT. The chain joins TRBV2 to TRBJ1-3; TRBD1 matches 9 bases. Looked up from germline, CDR1 is SNHLY and CDR2 is FYNNEI. Trimming took 9 bases from V and 2 from J; bases not matched to a gene: 5. This CDR3 contains 14 residues. The whole variable domain, filled in from reference TRBV2 and TRBJ1-3, reads EPEVTQTPSHQVTQMGQEVILRCVPISNHLYFYWYRQILGQKVEFLVSFYNNEISEKSEIFDDQFSVERPDGSNFTLKIRSTKLEDSAMYFCARDRQGAGNTIYFGEGSWLTVV.

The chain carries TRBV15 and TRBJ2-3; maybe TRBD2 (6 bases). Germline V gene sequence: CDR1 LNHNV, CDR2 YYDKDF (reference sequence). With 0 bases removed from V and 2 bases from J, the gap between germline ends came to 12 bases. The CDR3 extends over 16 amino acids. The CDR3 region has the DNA TGTGCCACCAGCAGAGAGAGACTAGGGGCCACAGATACGCAGTATTTT. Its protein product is CATSRERLGATDTQYF.

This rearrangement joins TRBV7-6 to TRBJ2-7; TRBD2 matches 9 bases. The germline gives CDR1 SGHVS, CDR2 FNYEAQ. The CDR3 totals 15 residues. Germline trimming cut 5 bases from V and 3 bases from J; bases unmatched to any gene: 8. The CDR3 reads CASSPGGGGYYEQYF. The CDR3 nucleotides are TGTGCCAGCAGCCCCGGCGGGGGGGGTTACTACGAGCAGTACTTC.

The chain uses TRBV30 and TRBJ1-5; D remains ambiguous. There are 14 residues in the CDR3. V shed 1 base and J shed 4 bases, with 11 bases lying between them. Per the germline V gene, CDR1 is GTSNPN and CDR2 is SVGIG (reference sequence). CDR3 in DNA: TGTGCCTGGAGTGGCCTAGGGAGGAATCAGCCCCAGCATTTT. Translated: CAWSGLGRNQPQHF.

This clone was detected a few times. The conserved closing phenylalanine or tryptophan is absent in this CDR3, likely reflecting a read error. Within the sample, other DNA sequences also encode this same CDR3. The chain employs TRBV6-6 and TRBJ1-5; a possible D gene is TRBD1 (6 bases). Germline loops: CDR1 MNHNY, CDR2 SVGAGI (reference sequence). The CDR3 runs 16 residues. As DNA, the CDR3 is TGTGCCAGCAGTTATACCACGGGACACAACAATCAGCCGCAGCATGTT. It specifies CASSYTTGHNNQPQHV.

The CDR3 reads CASSELSGGDNEQFF. In DNA, the CDR3 is TGTGCCAGCAGTGAATTAAGCGGGGGGGACAATGAGCAGTTCTTC. The chain joins TRBV2 to TRBJ2-1, with TRBD2 matching over 10 bases. The CDR3 consists of 15 residues. The ends lost 2 bases at V and 5 bases at J; junction bases unmatched: 3. CDR1 and CDR2 (germline): SNHLY, FYNNEI.

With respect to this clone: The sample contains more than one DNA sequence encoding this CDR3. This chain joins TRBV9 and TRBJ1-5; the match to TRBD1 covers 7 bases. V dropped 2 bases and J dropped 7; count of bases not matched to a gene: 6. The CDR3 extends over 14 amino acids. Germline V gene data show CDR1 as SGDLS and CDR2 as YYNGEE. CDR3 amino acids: CASSVGQAGQPQHF. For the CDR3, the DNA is TGTGCCAGCAGCGTCGGACAGGCAGGGCAGCCCCAGCATTTT.